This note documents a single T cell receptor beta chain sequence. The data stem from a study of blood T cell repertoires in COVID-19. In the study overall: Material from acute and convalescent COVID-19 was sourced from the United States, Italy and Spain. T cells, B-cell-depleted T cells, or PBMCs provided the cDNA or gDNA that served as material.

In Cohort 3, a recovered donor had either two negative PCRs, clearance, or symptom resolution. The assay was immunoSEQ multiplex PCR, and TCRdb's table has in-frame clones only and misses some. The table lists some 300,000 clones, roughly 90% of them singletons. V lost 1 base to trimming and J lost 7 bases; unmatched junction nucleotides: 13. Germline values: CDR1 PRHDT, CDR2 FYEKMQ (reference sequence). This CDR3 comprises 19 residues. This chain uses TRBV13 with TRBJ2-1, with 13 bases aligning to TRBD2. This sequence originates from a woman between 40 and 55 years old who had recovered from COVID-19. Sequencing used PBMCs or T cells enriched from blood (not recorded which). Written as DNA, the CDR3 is TGTGCCAGCAGCTTAGATCAGGGACTAGCGGGATTCTTGGAGAATGAGCAGTTCTTC. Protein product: CASSLDQGLAGFLENEQFF.